One sample yielded the 26 T cell receptor beta chains listed below, sequenced in a study of technical replicates of blood from a handful of donors. Sequenced by immunoSEQ multiplex PCR; TCRdb stores in-frame clones only, minus some. The sample lists about 59,000 clones; over 85% were seen once. Sequencing was performed on PBMCs. Source of these receptors: a human donor in good health. Some clones in this sample may be carry-over from other donors' samples.

The J gene is TRBJ2-7, the V gene TRBV11-3, with D perhaps matching TRBD1 (5 bases). The V and J ends lost 4 bases and 4 bases respectively, with 11 bases between them. The CDR3 length is 13 residues. CDR1 SGHNT and CDR2 YENEEA come from the germline V gene. Here the CDR3 reads CASSSGDSYEQYF. The CDR3 DNA is TGTGCCAGCAGCTCAGGAGACAGTTACGAGCAGTACTTC.

This clone is classed as medium-sized. J is TRBJ1-1 and V is TRBV4-2, with D uncertain. The CDR3 has 16 residues. V dropped 1 base and J dropped 0 bases, with 12 bases sitting between them. CDR1 is LGHNA and CDR2 is YNFKEQ in the germline V gene. CDR3: CASSQGGQDMNTEAFF. CDR3 nucleotides: TGTGCCAGCAGCCAAGGAGGGCAAGACATGAACACTGAAGCTTTCTTT.

This chain links TRBV27 with TRBJ2-7, with 11 bases aligning to TRBD1. Trimming removed 7 bases from V and 8 bases from J; junction bases left unmatched: 16. Germline lookup yields CDR1 MNHEY and CDR2 SMNVEV (reference sequence). This CDR3 is 16 amino acids long. The DNA of the CDR3 is TGTGCCAGCAACCCCCACCCCGGACAGGGGGCGCGGCAGCAGTACTTC. It translates to CASNPHPGQGARQQYF.

The chain is built from TRBV4-1 and TRBJ2-1; D unclear. Germline V gives CDR1 MGHRA, CDR2 YSYEKL. The V and J ends lost 3 bases and 9 bases respectively, with 6 bases between them. This CDR3 has 11 amino acids. The CDR3 DNA reads as TGCGCCAGCAGCCACTACCTTGAGCAGTTCTTC. Its translation is CASSHYLEQFF.

The rearrangement links TRBV10-3 to TRBJ2-1; 7 bases fit TRBD2. The CDR3 has 15 amino acids. Germline trimming cut 8 bases from V and 4 bases from J; bases unmatched to any gene: 11. Germline CDR1 is ENHRY and CDR2 is SYGVKD. The CDR3: CAIGFGRTSYNEQFF. DNA of the CDR3: TGTGCCATCGGCTTCGGGAGGACATCTTACAATGAGCAGTTCTTC.

In DNA form, the CDR3 reads TGTGCCAGCGGACGGGACTCCTGGGACGAGCAGTACTTC. Translation: CASGRDSWDEQYF. V is TRBV6-1 and J is TRBJ2-7, with TRBD2 as a possible D gene (6 bases). Trimming shortened V by 8 bases and J by 5 bases, and 16 bases separated the two germline ends. The CDR3 runs to 13 residues. The germline gives CDR1 MNHNS, CDR2 SASEGT.

This clone was seen a single time. The genes are TRBV27 and TRBJ2-2; 8 bases align to TRBD1. The CDR3 spans 15 residues. Losses at the gene ends were 4 bases for V and 6 bases for J; bases not matched to a gene: 7. The germline V gene has CDR1 MNHEY and CDR2 SMNVEV (reference sequence). The CDR3 DNA is TGTGCCAGCAGTTCTGGACAGGGTAGGGCCGGGGAGCTGTTTTTT. The encoded protein is CASSSGQGRAGELFF.

This clone has only one observation. The chain combines TRBV7-3 with TRBJ1-2, with TRBD1 identical over 9 bases. Trimming took 3 bases from V and 1 from J; bases not matched to a gene: 3. The CDR3 totals 15 residues. The germline gives CDR1 SGHTA, CDR2 FQGTGA. The CDR3 loop reads CASSLGQGYNYGYTF. In nucleotides, the CDR3 is TGTGCCAGCAGCTTGGGACAGGGCTATAACTATGGCTACACCTTC.

The chain recombines TRBV29-1 with TRBJ2-2; D is possibly TRBD1 (5 bases). The V end was cut by 1 base, the J end by 4 bases, with 13 bases between. The CDR3 runs to 15 residues. Germline V gives CDR1 SQVTM, CDR2 ANQGSEA. This CDR3 is CSVEGWQGSTGELFF. The CDR3 nucleotides read TGCAGCGTTGAAGGGTGGCAGGGTAGCACCGGGGAGCTGTTTTTT.

This sequence joins TRBV23-1 and TRBJ1-4; D gene unclear. TRBV23-1 is marked as an open reading frame, function uncertain. The CDR3 covers 18 residues. The ends were cut back, 3 bases at V and 0 bases at J, with 17 bases in the middle. The CDR3, as DNA: TGCGCCAGCAGTCAGGCGAGGGCCCGGGAGTCAACTAATGAAAAACTGTTTTTT. Protein: CASSQARARESTNEKLFF.

V and J are TRBV7-9 and TRBJ1-2; 8 nucleotides match TRBD1. The germline V gene encodes CDR1 SEHNR and CDR2 FQNEAQ (reference sequence). V lost 5 bases and J lost 8; bases outside the gene matches: 7. The CDR3 runs to 13 residues. This CDR3 is CASSPRQGNGYTF. In DNA form, the CDR3 reads TGTGCCAGCAGCCCACGACAGGGGAACGGCTACACCTTC.

This chain joins TRBV19 and TRBJ1-6; TRBD1 might be the D (5 bases). With 4 bases removed from V and 12 bases from J, the gap between germline ends came to 10 bases. CDR3 length: 12 amino acids. Germline V gene sequence: CDR1 LNHDA, CDR2 SQIVND (reference sequence). The CDR3 DNA follows: TGTGCCAGTAGTACTCCTCAGGGACCCCTCCACTTT. Protein: CASSTPQGPLHF.

CDR3 sequence (DNA): TGTGCCAGCAGCCCCGGGACAGGGGGGGACGGGGAGCTGTTTTTT. Translated, it gives CASSPGTGGDGELFF. The J gene is TRBJ2-2, the V gene TRBV6-5; 11 nucleotides align to TRBD1. The V and J ends lost 6 bases and 7 bases, in that order; junction bases with no gene match: 7. The CDR3 consists of 15 residues. CDR1 MNHEY and CDR2 SVGAGI come from the germline V gene.

This sequence joins TRBV7-2 and TRBJ2-2; 7 bases match TRBD1. This CDR3 contains 14 residues. V lost 5 bases and J lost 3; bases outside the gene matches: 3. CDR1 is SGHTA, CDR2 FQGNSA, per germline. CDR3 protein: CASSRGQDTGELFF. In nucleotides, the CDR3 is TGTGCCAGCAGCAGAGGACAGGACACCGGGGAGCTGTTTTTT.

The chain joins TRBV4-2 to TRBJ2-2; no definite D call. The CDR3 has 14 amino acids. Per germline, CDR1 LGHNA and CDR2 YNFKEQ. The V gene lost 1 base and the J gene lost 2 bases, with 5 bases spanning the gap. The CDR3 region has the DNA TGTGCCAGCAGCCAAGTCTCTAACACCGGGGAGCTGTTTTTT. Its protein product is CASSQVSNTGELFF.

This clone came up once. The chain is built from TRBV11-1 and TRBJ2-7; 12 positions agree with TRBD1. The junction had 7 bases not matched to a gene; V was cut back by 6 bases and J by 4 bases. Looked up from germline, CDR1 is SGHAT and CDR2 is FQDESV (reference sequence). The CDR3 has 15 amino acids. The CDR3 nucleotides are TGTGCCAGCAGGATCCGGGACAGGGGGCCATACGAGCAGTACTTC. Translated: CASRIRDRGPYEQYF.

This rearrangement joins TRBV7-6 to TRBJ2-1; TRBD2 matches 10 bases. Germline CDR1 is SGHVS and CDR2 is FNYEAQ. Unmatched junction bases numbered 10, after V lost 5 bases and J lost 0 bases. The CDR3 spans 18 residues. CDR3 DNA: TGTGCCAGCAGCCAGACCCTAGCGGGAGAGCTCTCCTACAATGAGCAGTTCTTC. Its translation: CASSQTLAGELSYNEQFF. The full variable domain, its missing parts supplied by reference TRBV7-6 and TRBJ2-1, is GAGVSQSPRYKVTKRGQDVALRCDPISGHVSLYWYRQALGQGPEFLTYFNYEAQQDKSGLPNDRFSAERPEGSISTLTIQRTEQRDSAMYRCASSQTLAGELSYNEQFFGPGTRLTVL.

This chain uses TRBV5-1 with TRBJ2-1; tentatively, D is TRBD1 (5 bases). CDR1 and CDR2 (germline): SGHRS, YFSETQ. V was trimmed by 0 bases and J by 2 bases, leaving 15 bases between them. The CDR3 is 17 amino acids. CDR3 DNA sequence: TGCGCCAGCAGCTTGGGGGGCCCTGCTACCGCCTACAATGAGCAGTTCTTC. Its protein is CASSLGGPATAYNEQFF.

The gene calls are TRBV11-3 and TRBJ2-3; maybe TRBD1 (5 bases). Trimming took off 5 bases at V and 4 bases at J, with 7 bases between the two ends. Germline CDR1 and CDR2: SGHNT and YENEEA. CDR3 size: 12 residues. The DNA for the CDR3 is TGTGCCAGCAGCCCAGGGCCAGATACGCAGTATTTT. As protein: CASSPGPDTQYF. Full variable domain (remainder filled in from reference TRBV11-3 and TRBJ2-3): EAGVVQSPRYKIIEKKQPVAFWCNPISGHNTLYWYLQNLGQGPELLIRYENEEAVDDSQLPKDRFSAERLKGVDSTLKIQPAELGDSAVYLCASSPGPDTQYFGPGTRLTVL.

The rearrangement uses TRBV18 and TRBJ1-1; D is perhaps TRBD1 (5 bases). Germline CDR1 KGHSH, CDR2 LQKENI. The V gene lost 2 bases and the J gene lost 0 bases, with 10 bases spanning the gap. The CDR3 is 15 residues long. The CDR3 bases are TGTGCCAGCTCACCAATACAGGCGATGAACACTGAAGCTTTCTTT. Translation: CASSPIQAMNTEAFF.

On this clone itself: One end of the junction does not line up with germline, which may come from a read error. This chain joins TRBV6-1 and TRBJ2-7; 10 bases align to TRBD2. Germline-derived CDR1 and CDR2 are MNHNS and SASEGT. The CDR3 is 16 residues long. The CDR3 region has the DNA TGTGCCAGCAGCGAAGAAATAGCGGGAGGTTCCTACGAGCAGTACTTC. It encodes CASSEEIAGGSYEQYF.

The gene calls are TRBV7-9 and TRBJ1-2; maybe TRBD1 (5 bases). Germline CDR1 reads SEHNR; CDR2 reads FQNEAQ (reference sequence). Trimming took 1 base from V and 7 from J, leaving 13 bases between them. The CDR3 covers 14 residues. The DNA for the CDR3 is TGTGCCAGCAGCTTAGAAGGGCCAGGGTCTGGCTACACCTTC. Translating gives CASSLEGPGSGYTF.

The rearrangement uses TRBV7-9 and TRBJ1-2; 9 nucleotides align to TRBD1. The length of the CDR3 is 16 residues. Germline CDR1 and CDR2: SEHNR and FQNEAQ (reference sequence). Trimming cost V 6 bases and J 0 bases; bases outside gene matches: 8. This CDR3 reads CASSWTGDLSNYGYTF. The CDR3 DNA reads as TGTGCCAGCAGTTGGACAGGGGATCTTTCTAACTATGGCTACACCTTC.

The chain links TRBV7-9 to TRBJ1-2, with 9 bases aligning to TRBD1. Germline V lookup: CDR1 SEHNR, CDR2 FQNEAQ (reference sequence). Trimming at V came to 3 bases and at J to 2 bases, leaving 1 base not matched to a gene. The length of the CDR3 is 14 residues. The CDR3 protein is CASSLGQGNYGYTF. DNA of the CDR3: TGTGCCAGCAGCTTGGGACAGGGCAACTATGGCTACACCTTC.

The rearrangement joins TRBV18 to TRBJ1-3; D call uncertain. The CDR3 is 15 residues long. Trimming took off 3 bases at V and 7 bases at J, with 16 bases between the two ends. Germline V lookup: CDR1 KGHSH, CDR2 LQKENI. DNA for the CDR3: TGTGCCAGCTCACCTATCGCTGATGCCGGGAACACCATATATTTT. Translated: CASSPIADAGNTIYF.

This clone was seen more than once but under ten times. The chain links TRBV5-1 to TRBJ2-5, with no clear D. Germline V gene data show CDR1 as SGHRS and CDR2 as YFSETQ. This CDR3 has 12 amino acids. Trimming shortened V by 0 bases and J by 5 bases, and 5 bases separated the two germline ends. The CDR3 loop is CASSLAVETQYF. Here the CDR3 DNA reads TGCGCCAGCAGCTTGGCTGTTGAGACCCAGTACTTC.